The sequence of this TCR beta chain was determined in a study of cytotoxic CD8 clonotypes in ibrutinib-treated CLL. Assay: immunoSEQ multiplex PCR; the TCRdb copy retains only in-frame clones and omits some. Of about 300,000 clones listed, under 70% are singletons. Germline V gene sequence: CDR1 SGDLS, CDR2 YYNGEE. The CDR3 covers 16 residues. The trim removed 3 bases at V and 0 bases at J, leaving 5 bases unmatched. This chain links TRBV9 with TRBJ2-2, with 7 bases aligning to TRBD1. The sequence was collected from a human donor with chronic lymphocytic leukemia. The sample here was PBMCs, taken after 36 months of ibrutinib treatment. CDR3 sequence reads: CASSATGVSNTGELFF. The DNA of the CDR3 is TGTGCCAGCAGCGCTACAGGGGTTTCGAACACCGGGGAGCTGTTTTTT.